This T cell receptor (beta chain) was observed in a study of T cell responses to AZD1222 COVID-19 vaccine. With respect to this clone: Its antigen is unknown. The same CDR3 also results from other DNA sequences found in this sample.

Study-wide results and limits: At baseline, seropositivity was found in only six or seven AZD1222 recipients. Without day 14 samples, only post-peak T cell repertoires were studied. Spike-specific TCRs gained breadth and depth after people received two AZD1222 doses. As reported, nearly half of all spike-specific TCRs target variant regions that are unmutated.

V lost 4 bases and J 4 bases, leaving 11 bases between the germline ends. This CDR3 comprises 13 residues. Germline V gene data show CDR1 as SGHRS and CDR2 as YFSETQ. Profiled with immunoSEQ multiplex PCR; TCRdb holds only in-frame clones, not every one. The sample consists of 100,000 to 120,000 clones, roughly 89% of them appearing once. Material: peripheral blood, obtained on day 0 of MenACWY control vaccination. The sequence was obtained from an adult in good health. The V and J genes are TRBV5-1 and TRBJ1-1; TRBD1 is a possible D gene (5 bases). The CDR3 region is CASSSQGGTEAFF. As DNA, the CDR3 is TGCGCCAGCAGCAGTCAGGGAGGCACTGAAGCTTTCTTT.